These 20 T cell receptor beta chains originate from one sample sequenced in a study of T cell repertoires in cytomegalovirus infection (dated by TCRdb to about 2019). Sequencing used an Illumina HiSeq 1500. The public sequencing data were trimmed at Q25 with fastp and processed into clonotypes with MiXCR by TCRdb, which kept only in-frame beta chains. Duplicate CDR3 protein sequences are folded into a single record with the most common DNA and genes. The sample records hundreds of thousands of distinct CDR3 sequences, around 10% of which are singletons. Approximately 2.4% of the sample is taken by the ten largest. The material sequenced was PBMCs. The origin of the receptors is a human donor in good health (CMV status not recorded). Some clones in this sample may be carry-over from other donors' samples.

Many counts were recorded for this clonotype. The rearrangement links TRBV29-1 to TRBJ1-1, with 8 bases that match TRBD1. Unmatched junction bases numbered 5, after V lost 3 bases and J lost 5 bases. The CDR3 has 13 amino acids. Germline CDR1 SQVTM, CDR2 ANQGSEA. Here the CDR3 DNA reads TGCAGCGTTGATGAACAGGGGGAGACTGAAGCTTTCTTT. As protein: CSVDEQGETEAFF.

This clonotype was picked up many times. This chain links TRBV28 with TRBJ2-1; 7 bases line up with TRBD1. Germline CDR1 MDHEN, CDR2 SYDVKM. The V segment lost 4 bases and the J segment 8 bases; nucleotides outside the gene matches: 11. This CDR3 region has 15 residues. CDR3 DNA: TGTGCCAGCAGTTGGGCGACAGGGCCTTGGGATGAGCAGTTCTTC. This translates into CASSWATGPWDEQFF.

The chain recombines TRBV29-1 with TRBJ2-5, with TRBD1 matching 8 bases. The CDR3 has 15 amino acids. V shed 5 bases and J 2 bases; nucleotides not matched to a gene: 10. Per germline, CDR1 SQVTM and CDR2 ANQGSEA. The CDR3 nucleotides are TGCAGCGTTACTCCGTTGCAGGGGGCGCAAGAGACCCAGTACTTC. This codes for CSVTPLQGAQETQYF.

This clonotype was seen ten or more times. The V call is TRBV28, the J call TRBJ2-7; D is possibly TRBD2 (5 bases). The CDR3 sequence is 13 residues long. CDR1 and CDR2 from the germline V gene are MDHEN and SYDVKM. V lost 5 bases and J lost 3, with 11 bases in between. The CDR3 DNA reads TGTGCCAGCAGTCCACCAGAGGGCTACGAGCAGTACGTC. Amino acids: CASSPPEGYEQYV.

This clonotype showed up many times. The chain links TRBV12-3 or TRBV12-4 to TRBJ2-1; a possible D gene is TRBD2 (6 bases). The CDR3 is made up of 13 amino acids. With 6 bases removed from V and 5 bases from J, the gap between germline ends came to 11 bases. Here the CDR3 reads CASSLGSNNEQFF. DNA of the CDR3: TGTGCCAGCAGCCTCGGGAGCAACAATGAGCAGTTCTTC.

This clonotype has a count of ten or more. In DNA form, the CDR3 reads TGCAGTGCTAGAGATACAGGGGGCAGCGATGGCTACACCTTC. This gives the protein CSARDTGGSDGYTF. The rearrangement links TRBV20-1 to TRBJ1-2, with TRBD1 identical over 9 bases. From germline, CDR1 is DFQATT and CDR2 SNEGSKA (reference sequence). The CDR3 contains 14 residues. Losses at the gene ends were 0 bases for V and 6 bases for J; bases not matched to a gene: 5.

This clonotype was counted ten times or more. The chain employs TRBV20-1 and TRBJ1-5, with TRBD1 matching 8 bases. Germline trimming cut 0 bases from V and 7 bases from J; bases unmatched to any gene: 11. Germline V gene data show CDR1 as DFQATT and CDR2 as SNEGSKA (reference sequence). CDR3 length: 16 residues. CDR3 sequence: CSARDPTTGERQPQHF. As DNA, the CDR3 is TGCAGTGCTAGAGATCCGACGACAGGGGAGAGGCAGCCCCAGCATTTT.

In its sample, this clonotype was seen once. This chain links TRBV29-1 with TRBJ1-2; D is undetermined. Trimming took 0 bases from V and 6 from J, leaving 5 bases between them. Germline V gives CDR1 SQVTM, CDR2 ANQGSEA. This CDR3 comprises 11 residues. This CDR3 is CSVEDRHGYTF. The CDR3 DNA follows: TGCAGCGTTGAAGATCGGCATGGCTACACCTTC.

This clonotype was seen more than once but under ten times. This chain joins TRBV7-9 and TRBJ2-7; the match to TRBD1 covers 8 bases. Trimming at V came to 4 bases and at J to 0 bases, leaving 5 bases not matched to a gene. CDR3 length equals 15 residues. The germline V gene has CDR1 SEHNR and CDR2 FQNEAQ (reference sequence). The CDR3 loop reads CASSSRTGLSYEQYF. The CDR3 coding sequence is TGTGCCAGCAGCTCTCGGACAGGGCTCTCCTACGAGCAGTACTTC.

The genes are TRBV29-1 and TRBJ1-5, with TRBD1 as a possible D gene (6 bases). The CDR3 extends over 13 amino acids. CDR1 and CDR2 (germline): SQVTM, ANQGSEA. Trimming pared 5 bases from V and 3 bases from J, leaving 11 bases between. CDR3 residues: CSVRRGLNQPQHF. CDR3 in DNA: TGCAGCGTTCGCAGGGGCCTCAATCAGCCCCAGCATTTT.

This clonotype occurred many times. Written as DNA, the CDR3 is TGTGCCAGCAGCTTAGCCGACTACGAGCAGTACTTC. This gives the protein CASSLADYEQYF. The rearrangement uses TRBV7-2 and TRBJ2-7; D is unresolved. The length of the CDR3 is 12 residues. The germline CDR1 and CDR2 sequences are SGHTA and FQGNSA. V lost 0 bases and J lost 3, with 3 bases in between.

This clonotype was seen many times. V and J are TRBV7-2 and TRBJ2-3, with D maybe TRBD2 (6 bases). Looked up from germline, CDR1 is SGHTA and CDR2 is FQGNSA. The V gene lost 1 base and the J gene lost 1 base, with 9 bases spanning the gap. The length of the CDR3 is 15 residues. CDR3 protein: CASSLVGGGTDTQYF. The CDR3, as DNA: TGTGCCAGCAGCTTAGTGGGGGGAGGCACAGATACGCAGTATTTT.

This clonotype was counted ten times or more. The chain joins TRBV7-2 to TRBJ2-1; TRBD2 matches at 9 bases. This CDR3 comprises 19 residues. CDR1 and CDR2 from the germline V gene are SGHTA and FQGNSA. The J segment lost 0 bases and the V segment lost 2 bases, leaving 11 bases of the junction unmatched. CDR3: CASSLMLGGRGGSYNEQFF. The CDR3 DNA reads TGTGCCAGCAGCTTAATGTTGGGCGGGCGGGGGGGCTCCTACAATGAGCAGTTCTTC.

In this sample, this clonotype turned up many times. The chain employs TRBV29-1 and TRBJ2-2; the D is unclear. Trimming took 1 base from V and 5 from J, leaving 8 bases between them. CDR1 and CDR2 (germline): SQVTM, ANQGSEA. CDR3 size: 13 residues. The CDR3 nucleotides read TGCAGCGTTGAAGTACATGGGACCGGGGAGCTGTTTTTT. It encodes CSVEVHGTGELFF.

This clonotype was recorded many times. This rearrangement joins TRBV2 to TRBJ2-5; D is unclear. CDR3 size: 15 residues. Germline V gene data show CDR1 as SNHLY and CDR2 as FYNNEI. The V end lost 7 bases, the J end lost 7 bases, and 22 bases lay between the germline ends. This chain's CDR3 is CASISNRGPPGTQYF. DNA of the CDR3: TGTGCCAGCATTTCAAATCGAGGACCGCCCGGGACCCAGTACTTC. The whole variable domain, filled in from reference TRBV2 and TRBJ2-5, reads EPEVTQTPSHQVTQMGQEVILRCVPISNHLYFYWYRQILGQKVEFLVSFYNNEISEKSEIFDDQFSVERPDGSNFTLKIRSTKLEDSAMYFCASISNRGPPGTQYFGPGTRLLVL.

This clonotype occurred many times. CDR3 sequence reads: CASSFWGTNQPQHF. In DNA, the CDR3 is TGTGCCAGCAGTTTCTGGGGGACCAATCAGCCCCAGCATTTT. The genes are TRBV12-3 or TRBV12-4 and TRBJ1-5, with D possibly matching TRBD1 (5 bases). The CDR3 is 14 amino acids. V lost 3 bases, J lost 3 bases, and 9 bases lay in between.

In this sample, this clonotype turned up many times. The chain carries TRBV6-1 and TRBJ2-1; D remains ambiguous. This CDR3 has 15 residues. Trimming shortened V by 3 bases and J by 0 bases, and 9 bases separated the two germline ends. Germline CDR1 is MNHNS and CDR2 is SASEGT. The CDR3 protein is CASSEGMFSYNEQFF. The CDR3, as DNA: TGTGCCAGCAGTGAGGGGATGTTCTCCTACAATGAGCAGTTCTTC.

In this sample, this clonotype turned up many times. This sequence joins TRBV2 and TRBJ2-5, with D unclear. This CDR3 region has 11 residues. V gave up 5 bases and J gave up 7 bases, with 8 bases separating them. Germline V gene lookup returns CDR1 SNHLY and CDR2 FYNNEI. In DNA, the CDR3 is TGTGCCAGCAGTCCCCGAGGGACCCAGTACTTC. Translated, it gives CASSPRGTQYF.

This clonotype was detected a few times. This sequence joins TRBV6-4 and TRBJ2-6; 7 bases fit TRBD1. The CDR3 consists of 15 residues. CDR1 is MRHNA, CDR2 SNTAGT, per germline. Losses at the gene ends were 8 bases for V and 4 bases for J; bases not matched to a gene: 8. CDR3 coding DNA: TGTGCCAGCCGCACAGGGGAAGCAGGGGCCAACGTCCTGACTTTC. It is translated as CASRTGEAGANVLTF.

This clonotype has just a few counts. The J gene is TRBJ2-7, the V gene TRBV7-9; a possible D gene is TRBD2 (6 bases). The CDR3 contains 12 residues. Germline loops: CDR1 SEHNR, CDR2 FQNEAQ (reference sequence). Trimming pared 1 base from V and 7 bases from J, leaving 8 bases between. The CDR3 nucleotides read TGTGCCAGCAGCTTAGAAAGCGGGGAGCAGTACTTC. Its protein is CASSLESGEQYF.